This T cell receptor (beta chain) was retrieved from a study of blood T cell repertoires in COVID-19. Study-level background: The United States, Italy and Spain provided the acute and convalescent COVID-19 samples. T cells, B-cell-depleted T cells, or PBMCs provided the cDNA or gDNA that served as material.

In the original workflow: Reference gene primer amplification gave estimated nucleated cell counts. Libraries were prepared by immunoSEQ multiplex PCR; TCRdb keeps only in-frame clonotypes and omits some of them. V and J calls and clone size come straight from that table; D and trimming were deduced from the DNA. Of about 270,000 clones listed, 82% are singletons. Remarks on this clone: Distinct nucleotide sequences in the sample also encode this CDR3.

The CDR3 sequence is 14 residues long. Germline V gives CDR1 LGHNA, CDR2 YSLEER. V trimming: 3 bases; J trimming: 2 bases; junction bases outside the gene matches: 2. This receptor was taken from a woman aged 18-29 years with acute or convalescent COVID-19. The sequenced sample was peripheral blood. The rearrangement links TRBV4-3 to TRBJ2-7; TRBD1 matches at 9 bases. DNA for the CDR3: TGCGCCAGCAGCCAGGACAGGGGCACCTACGAGCAGTACTTC. Amino acid sequence: CASSQDRGTYEQYF.